This TCR beta chain was identified during a study of blood T cells in healthy people across ages. Study findings and constraints: Possibly confounding the expanded clonotype changes was the fact that donor CMV status was unknown.

V gave up 3 bases and J gave up 1 base, with 6 bases separating them. The CDR3 totals 13 residues. From germline, CDR1 is KGHSH and CDR2 LQKENI. Many counts were recorded for this clonotype. Its antigen remains unidentified. For the second PCR, which ran for about 6 to 12 cycles, a sample-barcoded 5' primer and a J-beta primer mix were used. TCRdb reprocessed the 5' RACE reads with MiXCR, giving one entry per CDR3 protein. This table has some 790,000 distinct CDR3 sequences, around 28% appearing once. This sequence joins TRBV18 and TRBJ2-5; D unresolved. Sequenced: blood. The receptor was isolated from a woman at least 80 years old in good health. The CDR3 reads CASSPEVQETQYF. For the CDR3, the DNA is TGTGCCAGCTCACCCGAGGTCCAAGAGACCCAGTACTTC.